This T cell receptor (beta chain) was identified in a study of blood T cell repertoires in COVID-19. V lost 5 bases and J lost 2; bases outside the gene matches: 5. The CDR3 has 15 residues. Germline V gene data show CDR1 as SGHRS and CDR2 as YFSETQ. Produced via immunoSEQ multiplex PCR; TCRdb's table is partial and in-frame only. The sample records 150,000 or so clones, 91% being singletons. This TCR was recovered from a man aged 50-59 years with acute or convalescent COVID-19. The V call is TRBV5-1, the J call TRBJ1-4, with 8 bases matching TRBD1. The specimen sequenced was peripheral blood. In DNA, the CDR3 is TGCGCCAGCAGAAAAGACAGGGGCACTAATGAAAAACTGTTTTTT. As protein: CASRKDRGTNEKLFF.